The 17 T cell receptor beta chains given below trace back to one sample, sequenced in a study of T cell responses to AZD1222 COVID-19 vaccine. Measured with immunoSEQ multiplex PCR; TCRdb has only the in-frame clones, and not every one. In the table there are about 140,000 clones, around 90% of which are singletons. The sequences come from peripheral blood, collected 28 days after the second AZD1222 dose. The source of these receptors is an adult who received the AZD1222 COVID-19 vaccine.

The chain uses TRBV4-2 and TRBJ1-2; 12 positions agree with TRBD1. The ends lost 6 bases at V and 6 bases at J; junction bases unmatched: 11. The CDR3 runs 16 residues. Germline values: CDR1 LGHNA, CDR2 YNFKEQ. CDR3 sequence: CASRRLGQGAVDGYTF. For the CDR3, the DNA is TGTGCCAGCAGAAGACTGGGACAGGGGGCAGTTGATGGCTACACCTTC.

The V and J genes are TRBV7-2 and TRBJ2-7, with 9 positions matching TRBD2. Germline CDR1 is SGHTA and CDR2 is FQGNSA. The CDR3 runs to 15 residues. The V segment lost 2 bases and the J segment 3 bases; nucleotides outside the gene matches: 5. CDR3 sequence (DNA): TGTGCCAGCAGCTTACTAGGACTAGCGAACTACGAGCAGTACTTC. Translating it yields CASSLLGLANYEQYF. Full variable domain (remainder filled in from reference TRBV7-2 and TRBJ2-7): GAGVSQSPSNKVTEKGKDVELRCDPISGHTALYWYRQSLGQGLEFLIYFQGNSAPDKSGLPSDRFSAERTGGSVSTLTIQRTQQEDSAVYLCASSLLGLANYEQYFGPGTRLTVT.

V gene TRBV15 combines with J gene TRBJ2-5, with 13 nucleotides matching TRBD2. The CDR3 sequence is 16 residues long. After removal of 2 bases from V and 9 bases from J, the junction contained 9 bases not matched to a gene. CDR1 is LNHNV and CDR2 is YYDKDF in the germline V gene (reference sequence). For the CDR3, the DNA is TGTGCCACCAGCAGACGACTAGCGGGGGGAGGTGAGGCCCAGTACTTC. Encoded protein: CATSRRLAGGGEAQYF.

The chain employs TRBV7-2 and TRBJ2-2; TRBD2 aligns across 7 bases. This CDR3 is 14 amino acids long. Germline V CDR1 and CDR2: SGHTA, FQGNSA. The junction had 6 bases not matched to a gene; V was cut back by 2 bases and J by 9 bases. CDR3 sequence reads: CASSLSREARELFF. The CDR3, as DNA: TGTGCCAGCAGCTTAAGCCGGGAGGCCCGGGAGCTGTTTTTT. Supplemented by reference TRBV7-2 and TRBJ2-2, the full variable domain reads GAGVSQSPSNKVTEKGKDVELRCDPISGHTALYWYRQSLGQGLEFLIYFQGNSAPDKSGLPSDRFSAERTGGSVSTLTIQRTQQEDSAVYLCASSLSREARELFFGEGSRLTVL.

This clone showed up just once. The chain uses TRBV7-9 and TRBJ2-5; the match to TRBD2 covers 7 bases. This CDR3 has 14 amino acids. Looked up from germline, CDR1 is SEHNR and CDR2 is FQNEAQ (reference sequence). V lost 4 bases and J lost 2; bases outside the gene matches: 4. This CDR3 reads CASSSRGLQETQYF. The CDR3 DNA follows: TGTGCCAGCAGCTCACGGGGACTACAAGAGACCCAGTACTTC.

The chain combines TRBV27 with TRBJ1-1; D perhaps matches TRBD1 (5 bases). The CDR3 covers 13 residues. CDR1 is MNHEY, CDR2 SMNVEV, per germline (reference sequence). Trimming shortened V by 2 bases and J by 5 bases, and 9 bases separated the two germline ends. The CDR3 loop is CASSLRRGTEAFF. As DNA, the CDR3 is TGTGCCAGCAGTTTACGGCGGGGGACTGAAGCTTTCTTT.

The chain couples TRBV25-1 to TRBJ2-7, with D unclear. The CDR3 extends over 12 amino acids. Trimming removed 2 bases from V and 2 bases from J, with 4 bases in between. The germline CDR1 and CDR2 sequences are MGHDK and SYGVNS. The CDR3 DNA is TGTGCCAGCAGTGAAGGGACCTACGAGCAGTACTTC. Translation: CASSEGTYEQYF.

CDR3 residues: CASSQNGPNHEQYF. In DNA, the CDR3 is TGCGCCAGCAGCCAGAACGGCCCTAACCACGAGCAGTACTTC. V gene TRBV4-1 combines with J gene TRBJ2-7; D unclear. V shed 3 bases and J shed 5 bases, with 14 bases lying between them. There are 14 residues in the CDR3. Germline values: CDR1 MGHRA, CDR2 YSYEKL.

The chain links TRBV3-1 (or the pseudogene TRBV3-2) to TRBJ1-1; no clear D. Germline values: CDR1 LGHDT, CDR2 YNNKEL (reference sequence). The ends were cut back, 3 bases at V and 4 bases at J, with 9 bases in the middle. The length of the CDR3 is 13 residues. The chain's CDR3 is CASSQGMTTEAFF. CDR3 DNA: TGTGCCAGCAGCCAGGGGATGACCACTGAAGCTTTCTTT.

The rearrangement uses TRBV5-6 and TRBJ2-5; possible D gene TRBD2, 6 bases. Trimming took 4 bases from V and 13 from J, leaving 23 bases between them. This CDR3 spans 14 amino acids. In germline, CDR1 is SGHDT, CDR2 YYEEEE. The CDR3 nucleotides read TGTGCCAGCAGCGCCGTAGGACTAACTTTGGGTTTGTACTTC. Translating it yields CASSAVGLTLGLYF. Using reference TRBV5-6 and TRBJ2-5 for the parts outside the CDR3, the full variable domain is DAGVTQSPTHLIKTRGQQVTLRCSPKSGHDTVSWYQQALGQGPQFIFQYYEEEERQRGNFPDRFSGHQFPNYSSELNVNALLLGDSALYLCASSAVGLTLGLYFGPGTRLLVL.

V usage is TRBV7-9 and J usage is TRBJ2-7, with TRBD2 identical over 7 bases. The J segment lost 3 bases and the V segment lost 5 bases, leaving 7 bases of the junction unmatched. The germline V gene has CDR1 SEHNR and CDR2 FQNEAQ (reference sequence). This CDR3 comprises 14 residues. The CDR3 loop reads CASSPVGGSYEQYF. The CDR3 DNA sequence: TGTGCCAGCAGCCCGGTCGGCGGGAGCTACGAGCAGTACTTC.

V is TRBV7-2 and J is TRBJ2-7; maybe TRBD1 (6 bases). There are 15 residues in the CDR3. Germline CDR1 reads SGHTA; CDR2 reads FQGNSA. The V gene lost 4 bases and the J gene lost 2 bases, with 15 bases spanning the gap. The CDR3 DNA sequence: TGTGCCAGCAGCTCCGGGTGGGGGCAGCCCTACGAGCAGTACTTC. Amino acid sequence: CASSSGWGQPYEQYF.

This clone was picked up a small number of times. V is TRBV6-6 and J is TRBJ1-2; D uncertain. Germline V gene data show CDR1 as MNHNY and CDR2 as SVGAGI (reference sequence). V was shortened by 2 bases and J by 3 bases, with 7 bases between the two germline ends. The CDR3 has 13 residues. The CDR3 region has the DNA TGTGCCAGCAGTTACCCCACAGACTATGGCTACACCTTC. Residues: CASSYPTDYGYTF.

This clone was detected once. The rearrangement uses TRBV3-1 (or the pseudogene TRBV3-2) and TRBJ2-1, with TRBD1 matching over 7 bases. There are 16 residues in the CDR3. CDR1 is LGHDT, CDR2 YNNKEL, per germline (reference sequence). The junction had 7 bases not matched to a gene; V was cut back by 1 base and J by 4 bases. CDR3 bases: TGTGCCAGCAGCCAAGTTTTGGGACAGAATTACAATGAGCAGTTCTTC. Protein sequence: CASSQVLGQNYNEQFF.

J is TRBJ1-2 and V is TRBV18, with no clear D. Deletions cut 4 bases from V and 0 bases from J, with 9 bases between. The CDR3 sequence is 14 residues long. In germline, CDR1 is KGHSH, CDR2 LQKENI. CDR3 protein: CASSQDGPNYGYTF. The CDR3 nucleotides read TGTGCCAGCTCACAGGACGGCCCTAACTATGGCTACACCTTC.

The chain uses TRBV7-9 and TRBJ1-4, with a tentative D call TRBD1 (5 bases). Germline V gives CDR1 SEHNR, CDR2 FQNEAQ (reference sequence). CDR3 length: 13 residues. Trimming cost V 3 bases and J 8 bases, with 10 bases left between them. The chain's CDR3 is CASSLAGAEKLFF. The CDR3, as DNA: TGTGCCAGCAGCTTGGCCGGGGCAGAAAAACTGTTTTTT.

V and J are TRBV6-2 or TRBV6-3 and TRBJ1-6, with D possibly matching TRBD1 (5 bases). The V and J ends lost 5 bases and 9 bases respectively, with 11 bases between them. The CDR3 covers 13 residues. Germline-derived CDR1 and CDR2 are MNHEY and SVGEGT. Written as DNA, the CDR3 is TGTGCCAGCAGTCCCCCGGGGACTTCACCCCTCCACTTT. Residues: CASSPPGTSPLHF.